The following is a TCR beta chain sequence with its context. Its antigen specificity is not known. No base quality information exists; no much larger clone differs at one position. The sample belongs to a study of post-analysis software for immune sequencing data (dated by TCRdb to about 2015). In the study overall: Recorded disease courses included relapsing-remitting, secondary progressive and progressive-relapsing multiple sclerosis, with some patients lacking subtype annotation. The multiple sclerosis patient repertoires were compared with 11 previously published healthy control repertoires from donors aged about 6 to 26 years. A subset of samples was prepared in parallel using single-end sample barcoding, then pooled and co-amplified after Illumina adapter ligation. Results the study describes overall, beyond this receptor: Multiple sclerosis patients had significantly lower normalized Chao1 diversity than controls, a result that suggests substantial peripheral T-cell clonal expansion. Four or five TRBV segments, including TRBV5-6, TRBV5-1 and TRBV20-1, were significantly more frequent in patients than controls. Strong co-clustering of samples prepared in the same batch was shown by direct clustering with F measure, prompting a batch-effect correction. The multiple sclerosis patient group was slightly younger than the control group.

The library came from PCR. The instrument was an Illumina HiSeq 2500. To reduce PCR and sequencing biases, unique molecular identifiers were built into the TCR beta cDNA libraries. Every 1 to 10 million input T cells yielded approximately 500,000 cDNA molecules, meaning each molecule approximated one T cell. The patient libraries were prepared and sequenced with the same protocol used for the earlier healthy control dataset. Samples belonging to the same batch were prepared together, multiplexed and sequenced on a shared HiSeq lane. The study's processing was this. MIGEC was used to process the raw barcoded reads, and molecular identifier groups with only a single read were discarded before consensus assembly and CDR3 extraction. Clonotype tables were post-analysed with VDJtools, and diversity was normalized by down-sampling all datasets to the smallest sample size. To correct batch-related cross-sample contamination, repertoire overlap clustering matched CDR3 amino acid sequences but not nucleotide sequences. The public reads were reprocessed in TCRdb via fastp at Q25 and MiXCR, keeping in-frame beta chains. For every CDR3 protein sequence, its rows merge into one entry that carries the most common genes and DNA. The V and J calls here are based on TCRdb, not the publication. Across this sample there are 380,000 or so distinct CDR3 sequences, with roughly 38% seen only once. The biggest ten clones account for around an eighth of the sample.

To demonstrate the VDJtools post-analysis software, TCR beta repertoires were profiled from the peripheral blood of 10 to 15 young patients with multiple sclerosis. The multiple sclerosis patients were children and adolescents between roughly 6 and 15 years of age. The CDR3 holds 14 amino acids from the cysteine to the phenylalanine. Only the CDR3 DNA is retained, 42 bases long and in frame from the first base. CDR1 SGHVS and CDR2 FNYEAQ were looked up in the germline V gene. V sheds 1 base and J sheds 2 bases, leaving 8 bases between their ends. The source material was blood. This TCR derives from a girl aged 5 to 17 with multiple sclerosis. This sequence uses TRBV7-6 and TRBJ2-5; no D segment can be confidently identified. The nucleotide sequence is TGTGCCAGCAGCTTAGAAACAGCACAAGAGACCCAGTACTTC. It translates as CASSLETAQETQYF.